A selection of T cell receptor beta chains follows, all from one sample in a study of molecular identifiers for immune sequencing clone quantification. TCRdb independently ran MiXCR on the PCR reads; one entry per CDR3 protein. The data hold about 300,000 distinct CDR3 sequences, with about 22% observed a single time. The sequenced material came from naive CD8+ T cells from blood, with Jurkat cell RNA spiked in. The receptor set was obtained from a human donor in good health. Some libraries in this study had Jurkat cell RNA spiked in. Each CDR3 is given with its conserved first and last residue. Fields, in order: D gene, clone size, J gene, V gene, CDR3 DNA, CDR3 protein. D genes are given only for firm matches. Size values are once, few and many counts, or a class for expanded clones, and some rows have none.

>TRBD1|few|TRBJ2-7|TRBV19
TGTGCCAGGACGAAAGAGGACAGGTCCTACGAGCAGTACTTC
CARTKEDRSYEQYF
>TRBD2|many|TRBJ2-7|TRBV27
TGTGCCAGCAGTTTAGCGGGACTAGCGGGAGGATACGAGCAGTACTTC
CASSLAGLAGGYEQYF
>NA|many|TRBJ2-7|TRBV2
TGTGCCAGCAGTGAAAAATGGTACGAGCAGTACTTC
CASSEKWYEQYF
>NA|NA|TRBJ1-1|TRBV27
TGTGCCAGCAGTTTACTCGGGGGCCGCACTGAAGCTTTCTTT
CASSLLGGRTEAFF
>NA|NA|TRBJ1-5|TRBV19
TGTGCCAGTAGGCTGGACAGTTGGGGCAATCAGCCCCCGCATTTT
CASRLDSWGNQPPHF
>NA|many|TRBJ1-2|TRBV5-6
TGTGCCAGCAGCCCACGGCCCAGCCACCTATACTATGGCTACACCTTC
CASSPRPSHLYYGYTF
>NA|many|TRBJ2-1|TRBV11-3
TGTGCCAGCAGCTTAGAAGGGGGTGCCTACAATGAGCAGTTCTTC
CASSLEGGAYNEQFF
>TRBD2|many|TRBJ2-7|TRBV4-3
TGCGCCAGCAGCCAAGACGCGGCGGGAGCCTCGTACGAGCAGTACTTC
CASSQDAAGASYEQYF
>NA|NA|TRBJ2-7|TRBV7-9
TGTGCCAGCACGGGGGCCCACGAGCAGTACTTC
CASTGAHEQYF
>NA|NA|TRBJ2-1|TRBV20-1
TGCAGTGCGGCAGGGCAGTTCTCCTACAATGAGCAGTTCTTC
CSAAGQFSYNEQFF
>NA|NA|TRBJ2-7|TRBV7-9
TGTGCCAGCAAGAGTCCGGAGAACGAGCAGTACTTC
CASKSPENEQYF
>NA|many|TRBJ2-7|TRBV5-4
TGTGCCAGCAGCTTGCCCACGGCCGGGCCTGGCTACGAGCAGTACTTC
CASSLPTAGPGYEQYF
>NA|few|TRBJ1-1|TRBV5-8
TGTGCCAGCAGCTTGCTAGTAGGAATCACTGAAGCTTTCTTT
CASSLLVGITEAFF
>TRBD2|few|TRBJ2-7|TRBV4-2
TGTGCCAGCAGCCCCTCCTTGGGTCTAGCGGGAGGGGAGTACGAGCAGTACTTC
CASSPSLGLAGGEYEQYF
>TRBD2|many|TRBJ2-7|TRBV19
TGTGCCAGTAGTTGGACTAGCGGGTACGAGCAGTACTTC
CASSWTSGYEQYF
>TRBD1|few|TRBJ2-2|TRBV25-1
TGTGCCAGCAGTGAATTTGGTACAGGGGGCATCGGGGAGCTGTTTTTT
CASSEFGTGGIGELFF
>NA|many|TRBJ2-7|TRBV27
TGTGCCAGCAGCTTTGGCCCGACCTACGAGCAGTACTTC
CASSFGPTYEQYF
>TRBD2|many|TRBJ2-2|TRBV27
TGTGCCAGCAGTTTAACTAGGACTAGCGGGACGGGGACCGGGGAGCTGTTTTTT
CASSLTRTSGTGTGELFF
>NA|many|TRBJ2-7|TRBV6-1
TGTGCCAGCAGTGAAGTCCACGAGCAGTACTTC
CASSEVHEQYF
>NA|many|TRBJ2-1|TRBV28
TGTGCCAGCAGTTTACTAGCGAACTCCTACAATGAGCAGTTCTTC
CASSLLANSYNEQFF
>NA|many|TRBJ2-7|TRBV30
TGTGCCTGGAGTCACTACGAGCAGTACTTC
CAWSHYEQYF
>NA|many|TRBJ2-3|TRBV5-1
TGCGCCAGCGGCACTAGCACAGATACGCAGTATTTT
CASGTSTDTQYF
>TRBD2|many|TRBJ2-1|TRBV30
TGTGCCTGGAGGGGACTAGCGGCTTACAATGAGCAGTTCTTC
CAWRGLAAYNEQFF
>NA|NA|TRBJ2-7|TRBV20-1
TGCAGTGCTAGAGATCTGGGGGGCTACGAGCAGTACTTC
CSARDLGGYEQYF
>TRBD1|many|TRBJ1-1|TRBV7-2
TGTGCCAGCAGCTACGGGACAGGCCTTGAAGCTTTCTTT
CASSYGTGLEAFF
>NA|many|TRBJ2-3|TRBV5-5
TGTGCCAGCAGCTATCAGGGACACCCTCTCACAGATACGCAGTATTTT
CASSYQGHPLTDTQYF
>TRBD2|many|TRBJ2-5|TRBV5-4
TGTGCCAGCAGCCCGGGACTAGCGGGGGGCGAATATGAGACCCAGTACTTC
CASSPGLAGGEYETQYF
>TRBD1|few|TRBJ2-3|TRBV5-3
TGTGCCAGCAGCTCTCTCGGGACAGCCACAGATACGCGGTATTTT
CASSSLGTATDTRYF
>NA|many|TRBJ1-6|TRBV9
TGTGCCAGCAGCGTAGAGGGGGAGTCCTATAATTCACCCCTCCACTTT
CASSVEGESYNSPLHF
>NA|many|TRBJ2-3|TRBV18
TGTGCCAGCTCACCGCCGACCGCTGCCACAGATACGCAGTATTTT
CASSPPTAATDTQYF
>NA|many|TRBJ1-2|TRBV13
TGTGCCAGCAGGGGGCTGGAGGAAGGGGGCTATGGCTACACCTTC
CASRGLEEGGYGYTF
>NA|NA|TRBJ1-4|TRBV3-1
TGTGCCAGCAGCCAAGAGTCCTCGGGACCCGATGAAAAACTGTTTTTT
CASSQESSGPDEKLFF
>NA|many|TRBJ1-5|TRBV15
TGTGCCACCAGCAGTACAAGGGAAGGGGAGTACAATCAGCCCCAGCATTTT
CATSSTREGEYNQPQHF
>TRBD2|many|TRBJ2-1|TRBV29-1
TGCAGCGTGGCCGGACTAGCGGGAGGGCGCGATGAGCAGTTCTTC
CSVAGLAGGRDEQFF
>NA|many|TRBJ2-6|TRBV7-9
TGTGCCAGCACCCAGCGGGACAGAGACTCTGGGGCCAACGTCCTGACTTTC
CASTQRDRDSGANVLTF
>NA|NA|TRBJ2-5|TRBV27
TGTGCCAGCAGTTTTTCCAGGGTCGCGGAGACCCAGTACTTC
CASSFSRVAETQYF
>NA|NA|TRBJ2-7|TRBV20-1
TGCAGTGCTAAAGATGGGGTTAGAGTTAACGAGCAGTACTTC
CSAKDGVRVNEQYF
>TRBD1|many|TRBJ2-7|TRBV27
TGTGCCAGCAGCCTGACGACCGGGACAGCAACCTACGAGCAGTACTTC
CASSLTTGTATYEQYF
>TRBD1|NA|TRBJ1-4|TRBV12-3/TRBV12-4
TGTGCCAGCAGTCAGGGACAGGTGAAAGAAAAACCGTTTTTT
CASSQGQVKEKPFF
>NA|many|TRBJ2-3|TRBV10-2
TGCGCCAGCATGGTTACTAGCACAGATACGCAGTATTTT
CASMVTSTDTQYF
>TRBD2|many|TRBJ2-7|TRBV15
TGTGCCACGCAAAGCGGGGTCGGCGAGCAGTACTTC
CATQSGVGEQYF
>TRBD2|many|TRBJ2-3|TRBV12-3/TRBV12-4
TGTGCCAGCAGTTTATTAGCGGGGGCCCTCACAGATACGCAGTATTTT
CASSLLAGALTDTQYF
>NA|many|TRBJ2-7|TRBV7-9
TGTGCCAGCGAAACCGCGAGCGGGCTGAGCTCCTACGAGCAGTACTTC
CASETASGLSSYEQYF
>NA|many|TRBJ1-1|TRBV27
TGTGCCAGCAGTTTATCTTTGGGGGGCTTTAAGACTGAAGCTTTCTTT
CASSLSLGGFKTEAFF
>NA|NA|TRBJ1-3|TRBV28
TGTGCCAGCAGTCCCGACAGGCTCGGAAACACCATATATTTT
CASSPDRLGNTIYF
>TRBD2|many|TRBJ2-7|TRBV29-1
TGCAGCGTTGAAACTAGCGGGGACGAGCAGTACTTC
CSVETSGDEQYF
>TRBD1|NA|TRBJ1-6|TRBV20-1
TGCAGTGCTAGAACGGACAGGGAAGTGTATGGGAATTCACCCCTCCACTTT
CSARTDREVYGNSPLHF
>TRBD2|many|TRBJ2-3|TRBV27
TGTGCCAGCAGTTCATTTGAGGGACTAGACACAGATACGCAGTATTTT
CASSSFEGLDTDTQYF
>NA|many|TRBJ1-1|TRBV7-2
TGTGCCAGCAGCTTTAGTGCCCCTGGGGAGGAAGCTTTCTTT
CASSFSAPGEEAFF
>NA|many|TRBJ2-1|TRBV7-2
TGTGCCAGCAGCCGAAAACAGGGAGAAGAGCGGAATGAGCAGTTCTTC
CASSRKQGEERNEQFF
>NA|few|TRBJ1-3|TRBV3-1
TGTGCCAGCAGCCAAGCAGGGATCAGCTCTGGAAACACCATATATTTT
CASSQAGISSGNTIYF
>TRBD1|NA|TRBJ2-7|TRBV30
TGTGCCTGGAGTAGTGGACAGGGGCCCTACGAGCAGTGCTTC
CAWSSGQGPYEQCF
>NA|many|TRBJ1-4|TRBV7-8
TGTGCCAGCAGCGTTTGGGGGGAAAAACTGTTTTTT
CASSVWGEKLFF
>NA|few|TRBJ2-1|TRBV7-2
TGTGCCAGCAGCTTAACGGTTGAGAATGAGCAGTTCTTC
CASSLTVENEQFF
>TRBD1|many|TRBJ2-2|TRBV5-5
TGTGCCAGCAGCTTTACCGGGACAGGGGTATATGGGAACACCGGGGAGCTGTTTTTT
CASSFTGTGVYGNTGELFF
>NA|many|TRBJ1-2|TRBV5-4
TGTGCCAGCGCAGGAGAAGGGCGGGGGCTAATTGGCTACACCTTC
CASAGEGRGLIGYTF
>NA|few|TRBJ1-1|TRBV12-3/TRBV12-4
TGTGCCAGCAGTAAAGACAGCGATAACACTGAAGCTTTCTTT
CASSKDSDNTEAFF
>TRBD1|many|TRBJ1-5|TRBV6-5
TGTGCCAGCAGCCCGACAGGGGCTGGCAATCAGCCCCAGCATTTT
CASSPTGAGNQPQHF
>TRBD1|few|TRBJ2-7|TRBV27
TGTGCCAGCGCTCGCGGGACAGGGGCCTACGAGCAGTACTTC
CASARGTGAYEQYF